The source of this T cell receptor (beta chain) is a study of T cell clonality in common variable immunodeficiency. Regarding the study as a whole: In common variable immunodeficiency, TCR beta chains reportedly carried fewer deletions and N-nucleotide insertions. CVID patient heterogeneity limited repertoire-clinical complication correlations. The cause of increased CVID clonality remains unclear without subpopulation sequencing. Fewer TCRbeta clones were shared among CVID subjects than controls.

The CDR3 runs to 13 residues. Germline CDR1 and CDR2: KGHSH and LQKENI. The V and J ends lost 3 bases and 5 bases respectively, with 8 bases between them. This clone was counted a few times. As yet, its antigen is unknown. The read is 3 residues too short to cover the CDR3 end, so that end is filled in from the germline J gene. Only in-frame clones appear in the TCRdb table, and some are missing; sequencing was by immunoSEQ multiplex PCR. Listed for the sample are fewer than 25,000 clones, none seen a single time. CVID meant reduced serum IgG, IgA and/or IgM plus specific antibody deficiency. The chain links TRBV18 to TRBJ1-5, with D maybe TRBD1 (5 bases). The sequence derives from a human donor with common variable immunodeficiency. Sequences were obtained from peripheral blood mononuclear cells. This chain's CDR3 is CASSPQGDQPQHF. Partial CDR3 DNA: TGTGCCAGCTCACCCCAGGGTGATCAGCCC.